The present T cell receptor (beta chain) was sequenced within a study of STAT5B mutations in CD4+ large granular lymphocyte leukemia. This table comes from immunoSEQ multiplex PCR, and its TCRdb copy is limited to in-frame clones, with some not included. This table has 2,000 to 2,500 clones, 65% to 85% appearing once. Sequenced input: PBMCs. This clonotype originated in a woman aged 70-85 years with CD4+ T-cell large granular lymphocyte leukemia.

CDR3 region: CASSLGGRDYGYTF. In nucleotides, the CDR3 is TGTGCCAGCAGTTTAGGGGGGCGCGACTATGGCTACACCTTC. This chain joins TRBV27 and TRBJ1-2; the D gene is possibly TRBD1 (6 bases). V shed 2 bases and J shed 3 bases, with 10 bases lying between them. CDR1 is MNHEY and CDR2 is SMNVEV in the germline V gene (reference sequence). The CDR3 sequence is 14 residues long.